A selection of T cell receptor beta chains follows, all from one sample in a study of shared clonotypes between healthy human individuals. Generated by immunoSEQ multiplex PCR, the TCRdb table keeps only in-frame clones and is missing some. Among more than 2,000,000 clones listed, 90% to 95% were seen once. Sample: naive CD4+ T cells from PBMCs. The receptors were sampled from a man in his late teens or twenties in good health. Some clones in this sample may be carry-over from other donors' samples. The CDR3 runs from the conserved cysteine through the conserved F or W. The order of the fields is clone size, D gene, J gene, V gene, CDR3 DNA, CDR3 protein. A D gene is named only where the DNA matches it firmly. Size values are once, few and many counts, or a class for expanded clones, and some rows have none.

>-|-|TRBJ2-1|TRBV27
TGTGCCAGCAAACAGCGGTCGAGCTCCTACAATGAGCAGTTCTTC
CASKQRSSSYNEQFF
>-|TRBD2|TRBJ2-7|TRBV6-5
TGTGCCAGCAGCGAGGGGAGGGATTCCTACGAGCAGTACTTC
CASSEGRDSYEQYF
>-|TRBD1|TRBJ2-2|TRBV27
TGTGCCAGCAGCGACAGGGGGCCCGGGGAGCTGTTTTTT
CASSDRGPGELFF
>few|-|TRBJ1-5|TRBV2
TGTGCCAGCAGTGATTACCAGGATCAGCCCCAGCATTTT
CASSDYQDQPQHF
>-|TRBD1|TRBJ1-4|TRBV6-1
TGTGCCAGCGCGGACAGGTTAGGAACTAATGAAAAACTGTTTTTT
CASADRLGTNEKLFF
>-|-|TRBJ1-2|TRBV6-6
TGTGCCATCGGCGGCGTCTGGGGAGGCTACACCTTC
CAIGGVWGGYTF
>-|-|TRBJ2-7|TRBV18
TGTGCCAGCTCACCCGGGACGTCCCCCTACGAGCAGTACTTC
CASSPGTSPYEQYF
>once|-|TRBJ2-5|TRBV6-6
TGTGCCAGCAGTTACTCTCGAGGGGTTGAGACCCAGTACTTC
CASSYSRGVETQYF
>-|TRBD1|TRBJ2-7|TRBV28
TGTGCCAGCAGACGGGACAGCTACGAGCAGTACTTC
CASRRDSYEQYF
>-|-|TRBJ2-7|TRBV7-2
TGTGCCAGCAGCCGGGCCCCCCCTCCCCTCGAGCAGTACTTC
CASSRAPPPLEQYF
>-|TRBD1|TRBJ2-5|TRBV4-1
TGCGCCAGCAGCCAAGAGGGGACAGGGAGGAGGGAGACCCAGTACTTC
CASSQEGTGRRETQYF
>-|TRBD1|TRBJ1-2|TRBV18
TGTGCCAGCTCACGGACAGGGGAGCGTGGCTACACCTTC
CASSRTGERGYTF
>-|TRBD2|TRBJ2-1|TRBV28
TGTGCCAGCAGTTTAGCTAGCGGAGCCTACAATGAGCAGTTCTTC
CASSLASGAYNEQFF
>few|-|TRBJ2-2|TRBV9
TGTGCCAGCAGCGTAGGCAGCACCGGGGAGCTGTTTTTT
CASSVGSTGELFF
>-|-|TRBJ2-3|TRBV5-1
TGCGCCAGCAGCTTCTTGGGCTCTAGCACAGATACGCAGTATTTT
CASSFLGSSTDTQYF
>-|-|TRBJ2-2|TRBV7-9
TGTGCCAGCAGCTTATCTACAGGACGCACCGGGGAGCTGTTTTTT
CASSLSTGRTGELFF
>-|-|TRBJ1-2|TRBV28
TGTGCCAGCAGCCCGGGGGGGGGCTCTATCTATGGCTACACCTTC
CASSPGGGSIYGYTF